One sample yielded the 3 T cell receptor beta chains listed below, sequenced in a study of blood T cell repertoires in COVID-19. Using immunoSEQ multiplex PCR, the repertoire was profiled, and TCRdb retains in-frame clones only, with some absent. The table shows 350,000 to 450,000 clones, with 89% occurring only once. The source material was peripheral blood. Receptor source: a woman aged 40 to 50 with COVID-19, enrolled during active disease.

As DNA, the CDR3 is TGTGCCAGCAGTGAGGCTTACAGGGAGTTTAGCTATGGCTACACCTTC. As protein: CASSEAYREFSYGYTF. V is TRBV6-1 and J is TRBJ1-2; TRBD1 is a possible D gene (6 bases). V was pared by 3 bases and J by 4 bases, with 18 bases between. CDR1 and CDR2 from the germline V gene are MNHNS and SASEGT. The CDR3 is made up of 16 amino acids.

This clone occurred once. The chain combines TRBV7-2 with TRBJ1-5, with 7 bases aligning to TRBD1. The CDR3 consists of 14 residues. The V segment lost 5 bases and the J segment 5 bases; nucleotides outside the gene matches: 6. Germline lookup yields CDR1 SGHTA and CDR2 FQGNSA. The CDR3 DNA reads TGTGCCAGCAGCACAGACAGGGCCTATCAGCCCCAGCATTTT. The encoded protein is CASSTDRAYQPQHF. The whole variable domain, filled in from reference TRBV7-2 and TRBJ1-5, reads GAGVSQSPSNKVTEKGKDVELRCDPISGHTALYWYRQSLGQGLEFLIYFQGNSAPDKSGLPSDRFSAERTGGSVSTLTIQRTQQEDSAVYLCASSTDRAYQPQHFGDGTRLSIL.

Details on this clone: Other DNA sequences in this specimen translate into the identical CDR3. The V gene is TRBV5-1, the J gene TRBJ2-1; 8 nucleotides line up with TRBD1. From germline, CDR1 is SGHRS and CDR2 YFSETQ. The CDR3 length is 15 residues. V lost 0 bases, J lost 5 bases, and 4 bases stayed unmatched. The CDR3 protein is CASSLGTGRDNEQFF. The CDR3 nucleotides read TGCGCCAGCAGCTTGGGGACAGGGAGAGACAATGAGCAGTTCTTC.